The 6 T cell receptor beta chains presented below share a single source sample, sequenced in a study of blood T cells in healthy people across ages. Alongside a J-beta primer mix, a sample-barcoded 5' primer served in a second PCR lasting roughly 6 to 11 cycles. One entry per CDR3 protein, called by TCRdb with MiXCR from the 5' RACE reads. This table holds about 510,000 distinct CDR3 sequences, about 25% found once. These sequences were also reported in another study, on T cells of mothers and their children.

Specimen: blood. These receptor sequences come from a boy aged 2 to 10 in good health.

This clonotype was counted only a few times. V is TRBV27 and J is TRBJ2-5; D might be TRBD1 or TRBD2, each matching 5 bases. The assigned J gene may be wrong: the sequence end matches TRBJ2-7 better. The CDR3 loop spans 15 amino acids. Germline CDR1 MNHEY, CDR2 SMNVEV (reference sequence). The CDR3 loop is CASSQTGTAPYEQYF. The CDR3 DNA sequence: TGTGCCAGCAGCCAAACGGGGACGGCCCCCTACGAGCAGTACTTC.

The J gene is TRBJ2-5, the V gene TRBV30, with TRBD1 identical over 7 bases. The CDR3 runs 14 residues. The junction had 7 bases not matched to a gene; V was cut back by 4 bases and J by 2 bases. Germline V CDR1 and CDR2: GTSNPN, SVGIG (reference sequence). This chain's CDR3 is CAWTPQGVQETQYF. The CDR3 DNA reads TGTGCCTGGACTCCTCAGGGGGTTCAAGAGACCCAGTACTTC.

This clonotype came up a few times. J is TRBJ1-1 and V is TRBV7-8; a possible D gene is TRBD1 (6 bases). Looked up from germline, CDR1 is SGHVS and CDR2 is FQNEAQ. This CDR3 is built from 15 residues. The V end was cut by 5 bases, the J end by 4 bases, with 17 bases between. CDR3 DNA: TGTGCCAGCAGCCCCCAGGCGTGGGGGGCCACTGAAGCTTTCTTT. This translates into CASSPQAWGATEAFF.

The chain carries TRBV21-1 and TRBJ2-3; the listed D gene, TRBD1, was not tested against the DNA. TRBV21-1 is shown as a pseudogene. This CDR3 has 15 residues. The CDR3 reads CASSTNRGRGDTQYF. The CDR3 region has the DNA TGTGCCAGCAGCACGAACAGGGGGCGCGGAGATACGCAGTATTTT.

With respect to this clonotype: This may be a read error, as it is one base from a much larger clone. The chain has TRBV12-5 and TRBJ2-5, with D hard to call. There are 13 residues in the CDR3. Germline V gives CDR1 LGHNT, CDR2 FRNRAP. CDR3 sequence (DNA): TGTGCTAGTGGTGCCCAGGACCAAGAGACCAAGTACTTC. Translating it yields CASGAQDQETKYF.

The gene calls are TRBV3-1 and TRBJ2-4; 10 bases fit TRBD1. CDR1 and CDR2 from the germline V gene are LGHDT and YNNKEL (reference sequence). There are 14 residues in the CDR3. The V gene end was trimmed by 1 base and the J gene end by 8 bases; junction bases not matched to a gene: 2. The CDR3 sequence: CASSQGTGGYIQYF. The CDR3 nucleotides read TGTGCCAGCAGCCAAGGGACAGGGGGGTACATTCAGTACTTC.